This entry concerns a single T cell receptor (beta chain). No antigen is known for it. The sample comes from a study of cytomegalovirus exposure and HLA in healthy donors. Points from the study as a whole: An Asian-associated ancestry cluster reportedly showed fewer N-insertions than the approximately 630-donor mean in a later analysis.

V was clipped by 2 bases and J by 3 bases, with 8 bases between them. The CDR3 runs 13 residues. CDR1 is MNHEY, CDR2 SMNVEV, per germline (reference sequence). Vbeta (60) and Jbeta (13) primers were used in the PCR. Assay: immunoSEQ multiplex PCR; the TCRdb copy retains only in-frame clones and omits some. The sample consists of more than 95,000 clones, about 10% of them appearing once. The rearrangement joins TRBV27 to TRBJ2-7; maybe TRBD2 (5 bases). Sequenced sample: PBMCs. The TCR sequence derives from a woman younger than 30 in good health and CMV-seropositive. CDR3 protein: CASSLRGDYEQYF. CDR3 in DNA: TGTGCCAGCAGTTTACGGGGTGACTACGAGCAGTACTTC.